The 27 T cell receptor beta chains below come from one sample, sequenced in a study of T cell responses to AZD1222 COVID-19 vaccine. Assay: immunoSEQ multiplex PCR; the TCRdb copy retains only in-frame clones and omits some. The sample shows roughly 200,000 clones, just over 90% of them seen only once. Specimen: peripheral blood, collected 28 days after the second AZD1222 dose. The receptors were sampled from an adult who received the AZD1222 COVID-19 vaccine.

A note on this clone: This CDR3 is also generated by other DNA sequences in the sample. This chain uses TRBV29-1 with TRBJ2-7; 7 bases are a match to TRBD1. Germline-derived CDR1 and CDR2 are SQVTM and ANQGSEA. CDR3 length: 13 residues. J gave up 1 base and V 6 bases, and 6 bases lay outside the gene matches. CDR3 in amino acids: CSVARDRSYEQYF. CDR3 nucleotides: TGCAGCGTCGCCCGGGACAGATCCTACGAGCAGTACTTC.

V usage is TRBV6-6 and J usage is TRBJ1-1; no definite D call. Trimming cost V 0 bases and J 0 bases, with 11 bases left between them. CDR1 and CDR2 (germline): MNHNY, SVGAGI (reference sequence). The CDR3 extends over 16 amino acids. As DNA, the CDR3 is TGTGCCAGCAGTTACTCGAGTAGTATTGTGAACACTGAAGCTTTCTTT. The encoded protein is CASSYSSSIVNTEAFF.

The chain is built from TRBV19 and TRBJ1-6; 7 bases agree with TRBD1. CDR1 and CDR2 (germline): LNHDA, SQIVND (reference sequence). The CDR3 extends over 13 amino acids. The trim removed 4 bases at V and 10 bases at J, leaving 4 bases unmatched. The CDR3: CASSTRGESPLHF. The CDR3 nucleotides are TGTGCCAGTAGTACCAGGGGGGAGTCACCCCTCCACTTT.

The gene calls are TRBV7-3 and TRBJ1-1, with D maybe TRBD1 (5 bases). The CDR3 sequence is 13 residues long. Germline values: CDR1 SGHTA, CDR2 FQGTGA. Trimming took 4 bases from V and 9 from J, leaving 15 bases between them. The CDR3 DNA follows: TGTGCCAGCAGCTGGGGGAAGAATTCGAAAGCTTTCTTT. Protein sequence: CASSWGKNSKAFF.

This chain uses TRBV12-5 with TRBJ2-6; D might be TRBD1 (6 bases). The germline CDR1 and CDR2 sequences are LGHNT and FRNRAP. This CDR3 contains 16 residues. V lost 9 bases and J 1 base, leaving 16 bases between the germline ends. The CDR3 reads CASNRAGASGANVLTF. The CDR3 nucleotides read TGTGCTAGCAACCGAGCAGGGGCATCTGGGGCCAACGTCCTGACTTTC.

The V call is TRBV5-1, the J call TRBJ2-3, with 10 bases identical to TRBD2. The CDR3 runs to 17 residues. Losses at the gene ends were 5 bases for V and 2 bases for J; bases not matched to a gene: 11. The V gene's germline CDR1 is SGHRS and CDR2 YFSETQ. The CDR3 protein is CASSPAGGPKTTDTQYF. CDR3 nucleotides: TGCGCCAGCAGTCCAGCGGGAGGGCCGAAGACCACAGATACGCAGTATTTT.

This sequence joins TRBV2 and TRBJ1-1, with D unclear. The V gene lost 7 bases and the J gene lost 1 base, with 13 bases spanning the gap. This CDR3 is built from 14 residues. The V gene's germline CDR1 is SNHLY and CDR2 FYNNEI. CDR3 sequence (DNA): TGTGCCAGCACTCGGCAATCTGAGAACACTGAAGCTTTCTTT. Its protein is CASTRQSENTEAFF.

The rearrangement joins TRBV11-3 to TRBJ2-1, with a possible D match to TRBD2 (5 bases). From germline, CDR1 is SGHNT and CDR2 YENEEA. V shed 8 bases and J shed 8 bases, with 13 bases lying between them. The CDR3 covers 12 residues. The chain's CDR3 is CASRKTGDEQFF. DNA for the CDR3: TGTGCCAGCCGGAAGACCGGGGATGAGCAGTTCTTC.

V gene TRBV4-1 combines with J gene TRBJ2-7; TRBD1 aligns across 9 bases. CDR3 length: 15 residues. Germline CDR1 reads MGHRA; CDR2 reads YSYEKL. V was clipped by 3 bases and J by 3 bases; unmatched bases: 6. The CDR3 loop is CASSQVPGQGYEQYF. CDR3 nucleotide sequence: TGCGCCAGCAGCCAGGTACCGGGACAGGGCTACGAGCAGTACTTC.

CDR3 sequence reads: CASSPRTSSYEQYF. The DNA for the CDR3 is TGTGCCAGCAGCCCCAGGACGAGCTCCTACGAGCAGTACTTC. The V and J genes are TRBV11-3 and TRBJ2-7; D unresolved. The ends were cut back, 5 bases at V and 0 bases at J, with 11 bases in the middle. CDR3 length equals 14 residues. Germline V gives CDR1 SGHNT, CDR2 YENEEA.

The V call is TRBV7-9, the J call TRBJ1-4; 9 bases are shared with TRBD1. Germline V gene lookup returns CDR1 SEHNR and CDR2 FQNEAQ (reference sequence). The CDR3 totals 14 residues. V shed 3 bases and J 6 bases; nucleotides not matched to a gene: 2. The CDR3 nucleotides are TGTGCCAGCAGCTTTCGGACAGGGGATGAAAAACTGTTTTTT. Residues: CASSFRTGDEKLFF.

The chain couples TRBV28 to TRBJ1-5, with no clear D. Germline lookup yields CDR1 MDHEN and CDR2 SYDVKM. The V and J ends lost 6 bases and 6 bases respectively, with 9 bases between them. This CDR3 region has 12 residues. The CDR3 DNA reads TGTGCCAGCAGCCCCTCGGCTCAGCCCCAGCATTTT. Amino acids: CASSPSAQPQHF.

The V and J genes are TRBV9 and TRBJ2-3; no clear D gene. The CDR3 has 16 amino acids. The germline V and J ends were trimmed by 0 bases and 2 bases, with 13 bases remaining between them. CDR1 is SGDLS and CDR2 is YYNGEE in the germline V gene. The CDR3 here is CASSVAGGYTTDTQYF. CDR3 sequence (DNA): TGTGCCAGCAGCGTAGCGGGCGGTTACACCACAGATACGCAGTATTTT.

This chain connects TRBV10-3 to TRBJ2-3; 7 nucleotides line up with TRBD2. CDR1 ENHRY and CDR2 SYGVKD come from the germline V gene. V was clipped by 6 bases and J by 6 bases; unmatched bases: 6. This CDR3 has 13 amino acids. The CDR3 region has the DNA TGTGCCATCAGGACCACTAGCGAGGATACGCAGTATTTT. The encoded protein is CAIRTTSEDTQYF.

The chain is built from TRBV6-5 and TRBJ1-5; possible D gene TRBD1, 6 bases. CDR1 is MNHEY, CDR2 SVGAGI, per germline. The CDR3 is 14 residues long. V was shortened by 1 base and J by 5 bases, with 9 bases between the two germline ends. The CDR3 bases are TGTGCCAGCAGTTACTTGGGGGCTCATCAGCCCCAGCATTTT. Protein: CASSYLGAHQPQHF.

The chain couples TRBV5-6 to TRBJ1-5; a possible D gene is TRBD1 (6 bases). This CDR3 comprises 15 residues. Trimming shortened V by 4 bases and J by 2 bases, and 13 bases separated the two germline ends. Germline V gives CDR1 SGHDT, CDR2 YYEEEE. This CDR3 is CASSRRTERNQPQHF. The CDR3 DNA follows: TGTGCCAGCAGCCGCCGGACAGAGCGCAATCAGCCCCAGCATTTT.

CDR3 residues: CASSTLDRNNEKLFF. The CDR3 region has the DNA TGTGCCAGCTCGACCCTAGACAGAAATAATGAAAAACTGTTTTTT. V usage is TRBV18 and J usage is TRBJ1-4; tentative D call: TRBD1 (5 bases). CDR3 length: 15 residues. Trimming removed 6 bases from V and 4 bases from J, with 15 bases in between. Germline loops: CDR1 KGHSH, CDR2 LQKENI. Complete variable domain (other parts from reference TRBV18 and TRBJ1-4): NAGVMQNPRHLVRRRGQEARLRCSPMKGHSHVYWYRQLPEEGLKFMVYLQKENIIDESGMPKERFSAEFPKEGPSILRIQQVVRGDSAAYFCASSTLDRNNEKLFFGSGTQLSVL.

CDR3 nucleotide sequence: TGTGCCAGCAGTTTAGGAGCCCTCTATGGCTACACCTTC. Its protein is CASSLGALYGYTF. V and J are TRBV12-3 or TRBV12-4 and TRBJ1-2; D is unclear. Trimming took off 1 base at V and 4 bases at J, with 7 bases between the two ends. This CDR3 comprises 13 residues.

The V gene is TRBV6-1, the J gene TRBJ1-2; 10 positions agree with TRBD1. Germline values: CDR1 MNHNS, CDR2 SASEGT. There are 13 residues in the CDR3. The V and J ends lost 2 bases and 8 bases, in that order; junction bases with no gene match: 2. CDR3: CASSEWTGGGYTF. CDR3 sequence (DNA): TGTGCCAGCAGTGAATGGACAGGGGGAGGCTACACCTTC.

The chain couples TRBV27 to TRBJ1-2; D is unclear. The CDR3 is 12 amino acids. Trimming shortened V by 11 bases and J by 4 bases, and 14 bases separated the two germline ends. The germline gives CDR1 MNHEY, CDR2 SMNVEV (reference sequence). CDR3 in amino acids: CAASSRSYGYTF. CDR3 coding DNA: TGTGCCGCCAGCAGTAGGTCCTATGGCTACACCTTC.

This clone occurred once. This chain connects TRBV28 to TRBJ2-1, with 8 positions matching TRBD2. Germline lookup yields CDR1 MDHEN and CDR2 SYDVKM. Trimming cost V 8 bases and J 7 bases; bases outside gene matches: 13. The CDR3 consists of 15 residues. The CDR3 protein is CASGGGLAGGNEQFF. The CDR3 DNA is TGTGCCAGCGGTGGAGGGCTAGCGGGCGGGAATGAGCAGTTCTTC.

Here the CDR3 reads CASSALQGASGANVLTF. DNA for the CDR3: TGTGCCAGCAGCGCCCTACAGGGGGCCTCTGGGGCCAACGTCCTGACTTTC. The chain combines TRBV9 with TRBJ2-6; 9 bases agree with TRBD1. Germline loops: CDR1 SGDLS, CDR2 YYNGEE. V trimming: 3 bases; J trimming: 0 bases; junction bases outside the gene matches: 4. The CDR3 contains 17 residues.

The rearrangement links TRBV6-2 or TRBV6-3 to TRBJ1-5; D is perhaps TRBD1 (6 bases). The CDR3 covers 18 residues. Germline values: CDR1 MNHEY, CDR2 SVGEGT. V was trimmed by 0 bases and J by 2 bases, leaving 17 bases between them. In DNA form, the CDR3 reads TGTGCCAGCAGTTACTCAGGGGGATGGAGGGATGGCAATCAGCCCCAGCATTTT. Translation gives CASSYSGGWRDGNQPQHF.

This chain joins TRBV10-3 and TRBJ2-1; D call uncertain. This CDR3 is built from 12 residues. V lost 7 bases and J lost 10, with 14 bases in between. Looked up from germline, CDR1 is ENHRY and CDR2 is SYGVKD. The CDR3 DNA follows: TGTGCCATCACGCTCCCCAAGGGAGAGCAGTTCTTC. It is translated as CAITLPKGEQFF.

This sequence joins TRBV7-9 and TRBJ2-7; 7 bases match TRBD2. Germline V lookup: CDR1 SEHNR, CDR2 FQNEAQ (reference sequence). V lost 5 bases and J lost 5; bases outside the gene matches: 6. The CDR3 extends over 13 amino acids. Here the CDR3 reads CASSPGLVHEQYF. The CDR3 DNA reads TGTGCCAGCAGCCCCGGACTAGTCCACGAGCAGTACTTC. Combining the CDR3 with reference TRBV7-9 and TRBJ2-7 gives the whole variable domain DTGVSQNPRHKITKRGQNVTFRCDPISEHNRLYWYRQTLGQGPEFLTYFQNEAQLEKSRLLSDRFSAERPKGSFSTLEIQRTEQGDSAMYLCASSPGLVHEQYFGPGTRLTVT.

The rearrangement joins TRBV6-5 to TRBJ2-7; tentative D call: TRBD1 (6 bases). The CDR3 length is 12 residues. The V end was cut by 5 bases, the J end by 6 bases, with 11 bases between. CDR1 is MNHEY and CDR2 is SVGAGI in the germline V gene. The CDR3 nucleotides are TGTGCCAGCAGTAAACAGGGTGGCGAGCAGTACTTC. It yields the protein CASSKQGGEQYF.

Only a few counts were recorded for this clone. V and J are TRBV5-6 and TRBJ1-1, with D unresolved. V was pared by 3 bases and J by 7 bases, with 16 bases between. The germline V gene encodes CDR1 SGHDT and CDR2 YYEEEE. This CDR3 is built from 14 residues. The CDR3 coding sequence is TGTGCCAGCAGCTCCTTTATAGCTGGGAGTGAAGCTTTCTTT. This encodes CASSSFIAGSEAFF.